This entry describes one TCR beta chain. The sample comes from a study of monozygotic twins with inflammatory bowel disease. Whole blood, unsorted for T cells, was the source of total RNA. PCR of TCRalpha and TCRbeta cDNA was nested, with two rounds of roughly 16 and 10 cycles. TCRdb re-analyzed the 5' RACE reads; it lists each CDR3 protein once, without DNA. In all, the sample yields 300,000 to 400,000 distinct CDR3 sequences. Germline V gene lookup returns CDR1 MNHEY and CDR2 SVGEGT. The CDR3 spans 17 residues. The sequenced material came from blood. The V and J genes are TRBV6-2 or TRBV6-3 and TRBJ2-3; TCRdb calls TRBD2, which cannot be checked without DNA. This receptor was taken from a human donor with ulcerative colitis or Crohn's disease, or a healthy co-twin of an affected twin (not recorded which). CDR3 sequence: CASSYDPLAGGTDTQYF.